The rows below give T cell receptor beta chains drawn from one sample of a study of T cells in Graves' hyperthyroidism and ophthalmopathy. TCRdb re-called the multiplex PCR reads with MiXCR, one entry per CDR3 protein. The repertoire holds approximately 690,000 distinct CDR3 sequences, more than 20% seen once, with about 35% in the top ten. Sequencing used blood. The receptors derive from a man aged 25-40 years with Graves' ophthalmopathy. Each CDR3 is given with its conserved first and last residue. Fields, in order: J gene, V gene, CDR3 protein.

TRBJ1-1 TRBV5-1 CASSSTGRGTEAFF
TRBJ1-5 TRBV28 CASSFLQGYNQPQHF
TRBJ2-7 TRBV7-3 CASSLGTGGFYEQYF
TRBJ1-1 TRBV5-1 CASRPPLPPRTEAFF
TRBJ1-1 TRBV5-8 CASSLRWKEVKAFF
TRBJ2-2 TRBV3-1 CASSQVPAGAGELFF
TRBJ1-3 TRBV6-2/TRBV6-3 CASSYHRQGVSGNTIYF
TRBJ1-4 TRBV10-3 CAINGARDEKLFF
TRBJ2-7 TRBV30 CAWSPGVAYEQYF
TRBJ2-5 TRBV11-2 CASSLDPRTGDYETQYF
TRBJ2-7 TRBV6-1 CASSPTRVSYEQYF
TRBJ2-7 TRBV6-1 CASSALLAGGTEQYF
TRBJ2-1 TRBV20-1 CSARAPTGELYNEQFF
TRBJ2-6 TRBV27 CASSLFSGANVLTF
TRBJ2-1 TRBV10-3 CAIETDGNEQFF
TRBJ1-5 TRBV9 CASSPGGVGINQPQHF
TRBJ1-2 TRBV28 CASSLGRQFSGYTF
TRBJ1-1 TRBV4-3 CTSSQHNRATEAFF
TRBJ2-3 TRBV28 CASTPSQGTVSTDTQYF
TRBJ1-2 TRBV18 CASSPNSGGYGYTF
TRBJ2-7 TRBV4-1 CASSQTGSTYEQYF
TRBJ2-1 TRBV7-9 CASSKGLAGGSHEQFF
TRBJ2-1 TRBV5-6 CASSHPSGRLNEQFF
TRBJ2-3 TRBV6-1 CASSYGGGGTDTQYF